This TCR beta chain was sequenced during a study of control samples from healthy donors and cancer patients. Some clones are missing from TCRdb's copy, which holds only in-frame ones; the method was immunoSEQ multiplex PCR. The sample has 140,000 or so clones, around 94% seen once. The length of the CDR3 is 12 residues. Trimming removed 1 base from V and 7 bases from J, with 5 bases in between. Details on this clone: The sample carries other DNA sequences with the same CDR3.

The TCR comes from a man between 60 and 75 years old with colorectal cancer. The sequenced sample consisted of PBMCs. The chain joins TRBV12-3 or TRBV12-4 to TRBJ1-5; D unclear. The CDR3 reads CASSLGVQPQHF. The DNA of the CDR3 is TGTGCCAGCAGTTTAGGGGTACAGCCCCAGCATTTT.